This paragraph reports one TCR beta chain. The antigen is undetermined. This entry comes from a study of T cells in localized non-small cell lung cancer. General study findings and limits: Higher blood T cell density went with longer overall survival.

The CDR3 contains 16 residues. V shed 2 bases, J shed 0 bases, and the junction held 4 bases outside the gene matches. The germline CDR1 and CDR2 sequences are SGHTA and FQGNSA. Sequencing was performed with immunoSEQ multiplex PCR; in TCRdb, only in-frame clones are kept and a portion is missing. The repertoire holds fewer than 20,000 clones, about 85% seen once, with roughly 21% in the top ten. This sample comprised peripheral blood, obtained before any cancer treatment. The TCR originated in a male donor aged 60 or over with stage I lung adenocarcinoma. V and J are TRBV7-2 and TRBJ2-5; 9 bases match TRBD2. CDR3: CASSLKTSGYQETQYF. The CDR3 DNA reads TGTGCCAGCAGCTTAAAAACTAGCGGGTACCAAGAGACCCAGTACTTC.